These 18 T cell receptor beta chains were sequenced from one sample in a study of blood T cell repertoires in COVID-19 (dated by TCRdb to 2018 to 2021). The library came from the immunoSEQ multiplex PCR assay. TCRdb holds this immuneACCESS table with in-frame rearrangements only. Some clones are missing; in checked studies, unresolved V genes explain under half, and the rest has no known cause. Within this sample are about 190,000 clones, with less than 85% of them counted one time only. Together, the top ten hold more than 2.5% of the sample. Sequencing used PBMCs or T cells enriched from blood (not recorded which). Every receptor here comes from a woman aged 25 to 39 who had recovered from COVID-19.

The chain employs TRBV28 and TRBJ1-2, with TRBD1 matching 7 bases. This CDR3 comprises 12 residues. Per the germline V gene, CDR1 is MDHEN and CDR2 is SYDVKM. V shed 10 bases, J shed 6 bases, and the junction held 8 bases outside the gene matches. CDR3 loop: CATRQGLNGYTF. The CDR3 DNA reads as TGTGCCACCCGACAGGGCTTGAATGGCTACACCTTC.

This chain uses TRBV11-2 with TRBJ2-1, with D uncertain. Trimming left V 4 bases short and J 7 bases short, with 8 bases between. The CDR3 spans 12 residues. Germline V gene data show CDR1 as SGHAT and CDR2 as FQNNGV. The CDR3 bases are TGTGCCAGCAGCTCCTATTGGAATGAGCAGTTCTTC. It is translated as CASSSYWNEQFF.

The V call is TRBV30, the J call TRBJ1-1, with D maybe TRBD1 (5 bases). The ends were cut back, 2 bases at V and 3 bases at J, with 10 bases in the middle. Germline V gene lookup returns CDR1 GTSNPN and CDR2 SVGIG (reference sequence). This CDR3 region has 13 residues. CDR3 DNA sequence: TGTGCCTGGAGTCGGGGGTTCGACACTGAAGCTTTCTTT. Its translation: CAWSRGFDTEAFF.

The chain combines TRBV7-2 with TRBJ1-4; 8 bases are a match to TRBD1. Losses at the gene ends were 5 bases for V and 2 bases for J; bases not matched to a gene: 4. The V gene's germline CDR1 is SGHTA and CDR2 FQGNSA. The CDR3 sequence is 15 residues long. The chain's CDR3 is CASSPRDRTNEKLFF. Here the CDR3 DNA reads TGTGCCAGCAGCCCTAGGGACAGGACTAATGAAAAACTGTTTTTT.

This chain joins TRBV2 and TRBJ1-1; 9 bases are a match to TRBD1. V gave up 10 bases and J gave up 4 bases; unmatched junction bases: 7. The CDR3 spans 13 residues. Germline CDR1 and CDR2: SNHLY and FYNNEI. CDR3 coding DNA: TGTGCCAACCACAGGGGGCTTGGCACTGAAGCTTTCTTT. Protein sequence: CANHRGLGTEAFF.

The CDR3 loop is CASSGLAGGPTNEQFF. The DNA of the CDR3 is TGTGCCAGCTCGGGACTAGCGGGGGGGCCGACGAATGAGCAGTTCTTC. V is TRBV18 and J is TRBJ2-1, with 16 bases aligning to TRBD2. The V and J ends lost 6 bases and 7 bases, in that order; junction bases with no gene match: 6. The CDR3 contains 16 residues. From germline, CDR1 is KGHSH and CDR2 LQKENI.

The gene calls are TRBV5-1 and TRBJ1-1; TRBD1 matches 8 bases. Per germline, CDR1 SGHRS and CDR2 YFSETQ. V gave up 4 bases and J gave up 11 bases; unmatched junction bases: 10. The CDR3 is made up of 13 amino acids. The CDR3 nucleotides read TGCGCCAGCAGCCCCCGACAGGGGATCAATGCTTTCTTT. Protein sequence: CASSPRQGINAFF.

V gene TRBV7-2 combines with J gene TRBJ1-5; the D is unclear. This CDR3 comprises 14 residues. Germline CDR1 is SGHTA and CDR2 is FQGNSA. V was cut by 2 bases and J by 6 bases, with 11 bases left in between. This CDR3 is CASSLSPRSQPQHF. The CDR3 DNA reads TGTGCCAGCAGCTTAAGTCCGAGGTCTCAGCCCCAGCATTTT.

The rearrangement uses TRBV15 and TRBJ1-4; perhaps TRBD1 as D (5 bases). V lost 5 bases and J lost 8, with 18 bases in between. Looked up from germline, CDR1 is LNHNV and CDR2 is YYDKDF (reference sequence). This CDR3 has 15 amino acids. Here the CDR3 DNA reads TGTGCCACCAGCCGACCTATGGGGGGTGAGGAAAAACTGTTTTTT. Its protein product is CATSRPMGGEEKLFF.

The chain is built from TRBV5-1 and TRBJ1-3; no definite D call. The CDR3 loop spans 16 amino acids. Trimming removed 4 bases from V and 0 bases from J, with 14 bases in between. In germline, CDR1 is SGHRS, CDR2 YFSETQ. The CDR3 coding sequence is TGCGCCAGCAGCCCGGATGAAGCGCGCTCTGGAAACACCATATATTTT. Its translation: CASSPDEARSGNTIYF.

The chain links TRBV25-1 to TRBJ1-1; tentative D call: TRBD1 (5 bases). Germline loops: CDR1 MGHDK, CDR2 SYGVNS. The CDR3 sequence is 14 residues long. V was shortened by 4 bases and J by 11 bases, with 20 bases between the two germline ends. In nucleotides, the CDR3 is TGTGCCAGCAGTGTCCCTTCCTCGGGGGGTGGGGCTTTCTTT. The encoded protein is CASSVPSSGGGAFF. The variable domain in full, with the rest retrieved from reference TRBV25-1 and TRBJ1-1, is EADIYQTPRYLVIGTGKKITLECSQTMGHDKMYWYQQDPGMELHLIHYSYGVNSTEKGDLSSESTVSRIRTEHFPLTLESARPSHTSQYLCASSVPSSGGGAFFGQGTRLTVV.

The rearrangement uses TRBV5-4 and TRBJ1-6, with 8 bases identical to TRBD1. The CDR3 has 16 residues. The V and J ends lost 0 bases and 10 bases, in that order; junction bases with no gene match: 9. Germline CDR1 reads SGHNT; CDR2 reads YYREEE (reference sequence). CDR3 sequence: CASSLGGGTGPSPLHF. For the CDR3, the DNA is TGTGCCAGCAGCTTGGGTGGAGGGACAGGCCCATCACCCCTCCACTTT.

This clone was counted only a few times. V is TRBV10-2 and J is TRBJ2-1, with D tentatively TRBD1 (6 bases). This CDR3 is built from 13 residues. V was cut by 4 bases and J by 10 bases, with 14 bases left in between. Germline V gene lookup returns CDR1 WSHSY and CDR2 SAAADI. CDR3 sequence (DNA): TGCGCCAGCAGTGGGAACAGGGTGTCGGAGCAGTTCTTC. It is translated as CASSGNRVSEQFF.

The gene calls are TRBV9 and TRBJ2-1; 7 bases line up with TRBD2. CDR3 length equals 15 residues. J gave up 4 bases and V 0 bases, and 4 bases lay outside the gene matches. CDR1 and CDR2 from the germline V gene are SGDLS and YYNGEE. The CDR3 here is CASSVVGTKYNEQFF. CDR3 sequence (DNA): TGTGCCAGCAGCGTAGTTGGGACTAAGTACAATGAGCAGTTCTTC.

The chain couples TRBV5-1 to TRBJ2-5, with TRBD2 as a possible D gene (5 bases). The CDR3 consists of 13 residues. The V gene's germline CDR1 is SGHRS and CDR2 YFSETQ. The V end lost 4 bases, the J end lost 5 bases, and 12 bases lay between the germline ends. CDR3 sequence: CASSPGLGETQYF. CDR3 DNA: TGCGCCAGCAGCCCGGGGTTGGGGGAGACCCAGTACTTC.

V and J are TRBV28 and TRBJ2-1, with D unresolved. This CDR3 is 10 amino acids long. Trimming took 4 bases from V and 7 from J, leaving 2 bases between them. Germline-derived CDR1 and CDR2 are MDHEN and SYDVKM. CDR3: CASSSNEQFF. CDR3 nucleotide sequence: TGTGCCAGCAGTTCGAATGAGCAGTTCTTC.

The chain recombines TRBV18 with TRBJ1-1; no firm D call. Trimming shortened V by 2 bases and J by 5 bases, and 12 bases separated the two germline ends. CDR1 and CDR2 (germline): KGHSH, LQKENI. This CDR3 spans 14 amino acids. The CDR3 sequence: CASSPSSRGTEAFF. The CDR3 coding sequence is TGTGCCAGCTCACCAAGTTCTCGAGGAACTGAAGCTTTCTTT. Combining the CDR3 with reference TRBV18 and TRBJ1-1 gives the whole variable domain NAGVMQNPRHLVRRRGQEARLRCSPMKGHSHVYWYRQLPEEGLKFMVYLQKENIIDESGMPKERFSAEFPKEGPSILRIQQVVRGDSAAYFCASSPSSRGTEAFFGQGTRLTVV.

Here the CDR3 DNA reads TGTGCCATCAGTGAAGGGAGCATTGCCCCTCCAGATACGCAGTATTTT. Protein product: CAISEGSIAPPDTQYF. This rearrangement joins TRBV10-3 to TRBJ2-3, with D possibly being TRBD2 (5 bases). With 3 bases removed from V and 4 bases from J, the gap between germline ends came to 17 bases. Germline lookup yields CDR1 ENHRY and CDR2 SYGVKD. The CDR3 contains 16 residues.